Listed below are T cell receptor beta chains from one sample, sequenced in a study of shared clonotypes between healthy human individuals. Sequenced by immunoSEQ multiplex PCR; TCRdb stores in-frame clones only, minus some. The data show under 2,000,000 clones, just under 95% seen once. The source material was naive CD8+ T cells sorted from blood. The receptors were gathered from a man aged 18-30 years in good health. Each CDR3 is given with its conserved first and last residue. Each record gives: J gene, V gene, clone size, D gene, CDR3 DNA, CDR3 protein. The D gene is left open where the match is weak. Part of the rows lack a size; the others show once, few, many or a class for expanded clones.

>TRBJ2-2|TRBV7-3|.|TRBD1
TGTGCCAGCAGCTTCTTATCCGGGACAGCCAAGACCGGGGAGCTGTTTTTT
CASSFLSGTAKTGELFF
>TRBJ2-1|TRBV13|.|TRBD2
TGTGCCACCGGGGGGGCGGGAGAGCAGTTCTTC
CATGGAGEQFF
>TRBJ1-2|TRBV6-5|.|TRBD1
TGTGCCAGCAGTTCCGGGACAGGGGCCGGCTACACCTTC
CASSSGTGAGYTF
>TRBJ1-1|TRBV9|.|.
TGTGCCAGCAGCTCGACCGAGCGGATTACTTTGAACACTGAAGCTTTCTTT
CASSSTERITLNTEAFF
>TRBJ1-2|TRBV27|.|.
TGTGCCAGCAGCCCCCTGGGGGGGGCAGTTGGCTACACCTTC
CASSPLGGAVGYTF
>TRBJ1-4|TRBV18|.|.
TGTGCCAGCTCACCGGACGACGAAAAACTGTTTTTT
CASSPDDEKLFF
>TRBJ2-7|TRBV2|once|.
TGTGCCAGCAGTGCTGGGTATGAGCAGTACTTC
CASSAGYEQYF
>TRBJ1-5|TRBV6-1|.|.
TGTGCCAGCAGTGAAGTGGTCACGTCACCCAATCAGCCCCAGCATTTT
CASSEVVTSPNQPQHF
>TRBJ2-1|TRBV30|.|.
TGTGCCTGGAGTCATGCGGGGGAGCAGTTCTTC
CAWSHAGEQFF
>TRBJ1-1|TRBV13|.|TRBD1
TGTGCCAGCAGCCCGGGACAGGGCAACACTGAAGCTTTCTTT
CASSPGQGNTEAFF
>TRBJ2-1|TRBV6-5|.|.
TGTGCCAGCAGTCCCGGGACATTGGGACATGAGCAGTTCTTC
CASSPGTLGHEQFF
>TRBJ1-5|TRBV30|.|.
TGTGCCTGGAACAGGGTTAGCAATCAGCCCCAGCATTTT
CAWNRVSNQPQHF
>TRBJ1-2|TRBV18|.|TRBD1
TGTGCCAGCTCACCACCCGTCACAGGGGAAGGCTACACCTTC
CASSPPVTGEGYTF
>TRBJ1-3|TRBV7-6|once|.
TGTGCCAGCAGCTACGACCTGAGCTCTGGAAACACCATATATTTT
CASSYDLSSGNTIYF
>TRBJ2-5|TRBV13|.|.
TGTGCCAGCAGCTTATCAGACCACCAAGAGACCCAGTACTTC
CASSLSDHQETQYF
>TRBJ2-7|TRBV4-1|.|TRBD1
TGCGCCAGCAGCCTCACAGAGGGACAGGGGGTCTACGAGCAGTACTTC
CASSLTEGQGVYEQYF
>TRBJ1-2|TRBV2|.|.
TGTGCCAGCAGTCAGGGCCATCTTATAGGCTACACCTTC
CASSQGHLIGYTF
>TRBJ2-5|TRBV28|.|.
TGTGCCAGCTGCGGAACCGGGAGAGAGACCCAGTACTTC
CASCGTGRETQYF
>TRBJ1-6|TRBV6-5|few|TRBD1
TGTGCCAGCAGTCCCGGGACAGGGGTGACACCCCTCCACTTT
CASSPGTGVTPLHF
>TRBJ2-7|TRBV13|.|.
TGTGCCAGCAGCTTGCCCGGGAATAGCCACGAGCAGTACTTC
CASSLPGNSHEQYF
>TRBJ2-3|TRBV5-8|.|TRBD1
TGTGCCAGCAGCTTGGAGGGACAGGGGTCAGATACGCAGTATTTT
CASSLEGQGSDTQYF